A single sample is the source of the 6 T cell receptor beta chains below, sequenced in a study of blood T cell repertoires in COVID-19. The table came from immunoSEQ multiplex PCR; TCRdb's copy has only in-frame clones and leaves some out. In the table there are 350,000 or so clones, 70% to 90% of which are singletons. The sequencing input was peripheral blood. The receptor set was obtained from a woman aged 25 to 45 with COVID-19, enrolled during active disease.

V is TRBV6-5 and J is TRBJ1-4, with 10 bases aligning to TRBD1. The V segment lost 7 bases and the J segment 10 bases; nucleotides outside the gene matches: 12. Germline lookup yields CDR1 MNHEY and CDR2 SVGAGI. The CDR3 length is 15 residues. CDR3: CASTKRTGGMGKLFF. CDR3 sequence (DNA): TGTGCCAGCACCAAAAGGACAGGGGGAATGGGAAAACTGTTTTTT.

This clone was counted once. The chain links TRBV7-3 to TRBJ2-7, with 9 bases lining up with TRBD1. The CDR3 has 15 amino acids. In germline, CDR1 is SGHTA, CDR2 FQGTGA. The trim removed 5 bases at V and 1 base at J, leaving 6 bases unmatched. In DNA form, the CDR3 reads TGTGCCAGCAGCATCGGGACAGGGCTTTCCTACGAGCAGTACTTC. Encoded protein: CASSIGTGLSYEQYF.

This chain connects TRBV10-2 to TRBJ2-7; 7 bases agree with TRBD2. Germline V gene data show CDR1 as WSHSY and CDR2 as SAAADI. V gave up 8 bases and J gave up 4 bases; unmatched junction bases: 8. This CDR3 is built from 13 residues. The CDR3 nucleotides read TGCGCCAGCTATCCGGGAGGAAAATACGAGCAGTACTTC. Residues: CASYPGGKYEQYF.

This sequence joins TRBV19 and TRBJ2-2, with 12 bases aligning to TRBD2. This CDR3 has 17 residues. The V gene's germline CDR1 is LNHDA and CDR2 SQIVND (reference sequence). With V trimmed by 5 bases and J by 3 bases, 7 bases remained unmatched. The CDR3 nucleotides are TGTGCCAGTAGTTCTTACCTAGCGGGAGGGTACACCGGGGAGCTGTTTTTT. Its translation is CASSSYLAGGYTGELFF.

As for this clone: Germline is not matched at one junction end, which may reflect a read error. The genes are TRBV27 and TRBJ2-7; 8 bases match TRBD1. This CDR3 spans 14 amino acids. CDR1 and CDR2 from the germline V gene are MNHEY and SMNVEV (reference sequence). CDR3: CASSYGDRSFEQYF. CDR3 nucleotides: TGTGCCAGCAGTTATGGGGACAGGTCCTTCGAGCAGTACTTC.

This rearrangement joins TRBV28 to TRBJ2-7; possibly TRBD1 for D (6 bases). The germline V gene encodes CDR1 MDHEN and CDR2 SYDVKM. The germline V and J ends were trimmed by 6 bases and 6 bases, with 15 bases remaining between them. CDR3 length equals 13 residues. This CDR3 reads CASRTDRISEQYF. CDR3 coding DNA: TGTGCCAGCAGAACAGACAGGATTTCCGAGCAGTACTTC.